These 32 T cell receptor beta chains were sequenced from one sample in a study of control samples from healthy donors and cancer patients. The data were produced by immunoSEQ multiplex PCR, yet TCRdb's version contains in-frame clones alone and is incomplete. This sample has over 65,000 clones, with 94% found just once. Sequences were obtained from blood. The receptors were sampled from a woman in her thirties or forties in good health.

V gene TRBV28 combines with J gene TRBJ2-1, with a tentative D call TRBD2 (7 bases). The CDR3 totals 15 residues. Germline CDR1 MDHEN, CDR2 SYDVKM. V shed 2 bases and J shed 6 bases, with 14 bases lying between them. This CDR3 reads CASSLGGAWVNEQFF. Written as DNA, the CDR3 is TGTGCCAGCAGTTTAGGGGGGGCCTGGGTCAATGAGCAGTTCTTC.

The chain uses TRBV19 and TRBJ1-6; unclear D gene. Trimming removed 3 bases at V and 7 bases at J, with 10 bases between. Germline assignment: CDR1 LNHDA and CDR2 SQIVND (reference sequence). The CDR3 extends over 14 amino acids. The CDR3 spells CASSIGPMNSPLHF. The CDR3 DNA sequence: TGTGCCAGTAGTATTGGACCGATGAATTCACCCCTCCACTTT.

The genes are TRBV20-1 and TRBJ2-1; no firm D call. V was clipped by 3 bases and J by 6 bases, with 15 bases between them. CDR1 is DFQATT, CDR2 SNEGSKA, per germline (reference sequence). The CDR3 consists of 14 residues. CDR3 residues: CSASTAEGPNEQFF. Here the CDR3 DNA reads TGCAGTGCTAGTACCGCTGAAGGGCCCAATGAGCAGTTCTTC.

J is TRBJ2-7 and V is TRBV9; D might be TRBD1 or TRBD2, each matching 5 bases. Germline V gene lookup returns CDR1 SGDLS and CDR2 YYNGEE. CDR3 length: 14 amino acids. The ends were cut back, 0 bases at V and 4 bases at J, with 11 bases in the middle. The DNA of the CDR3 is TGTGCCAGCAGCGTAGATCTGGGGACGTACGAGCAGTACTTC. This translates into CASSVDLGTYEQYF.

The CDR3 DNA reads as TGTGCCAGCATGGGGGGCCAGAACACTGAAGCTTTCTTT. This gives the protein CASMGGQNTEAFF. This chain uses TRBV2 with TRBJ1-1; D is perhaps TRBD1 (6 bases). The CDR3 has 13 residues. Germline lookup yields CDR1 SNHLY and CDR2 FYNNEI. Trimming cost V 7 bases and J 1 base, with 10 bases left between them. Full variable domain (missing parts from reference TRBV2 and TRBJ1-1): EPEVTQTPSHQVTQMGQEVILRCVPISNHLYFYWYRQILGQKVEFLVSFYNNEISEKSEIFDDQFSVERPDGSNFTLKIRSTKLEDSAMYFCASMGGQNTEAFFGQGTRLTVV.

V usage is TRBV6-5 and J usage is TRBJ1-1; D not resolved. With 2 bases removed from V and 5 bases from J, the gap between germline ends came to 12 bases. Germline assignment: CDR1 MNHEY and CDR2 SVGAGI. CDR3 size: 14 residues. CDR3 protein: CASSYSLGGTEAFF. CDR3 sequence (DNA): TGTGCCAGCAGTTACAGCCTCGGCGGGACTGAAGCTTTCTTT.

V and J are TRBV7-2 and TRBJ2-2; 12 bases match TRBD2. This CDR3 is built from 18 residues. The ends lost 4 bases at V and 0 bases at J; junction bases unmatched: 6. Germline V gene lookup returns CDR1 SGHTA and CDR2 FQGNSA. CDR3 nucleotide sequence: TGTGCCAGCAGCTACCGGACTAGCGGGACCCCGAACACCGGGGAGCTGTTTTTT. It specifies CASSYRTSGTPNTGELFF.

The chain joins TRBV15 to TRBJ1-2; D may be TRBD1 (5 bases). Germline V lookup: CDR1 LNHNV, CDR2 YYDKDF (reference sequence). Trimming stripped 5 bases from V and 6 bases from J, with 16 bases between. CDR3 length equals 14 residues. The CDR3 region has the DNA TGTGCCACCAGCTTCCAAACCCAGGGCGATGGCTACACCTTC. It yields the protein CATSFQTQGDGYTF.

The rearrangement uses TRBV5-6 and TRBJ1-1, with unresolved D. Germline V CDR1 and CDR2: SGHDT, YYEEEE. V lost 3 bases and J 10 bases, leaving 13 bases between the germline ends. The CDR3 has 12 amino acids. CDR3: CASSYSDVGAFF. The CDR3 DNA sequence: TGTGCCAGCAGCTACTCCGATGTGGGAGCTTTCTTT.

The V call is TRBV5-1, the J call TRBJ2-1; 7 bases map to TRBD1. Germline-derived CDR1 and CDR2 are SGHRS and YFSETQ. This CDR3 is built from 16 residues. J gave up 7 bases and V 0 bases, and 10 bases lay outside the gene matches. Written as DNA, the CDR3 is TGCGCCAGCAGCTTGGCCCCAACGACAGGGTTAAATGAGCAGTTCTTC. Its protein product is CASSLAPTTGLNEQFF. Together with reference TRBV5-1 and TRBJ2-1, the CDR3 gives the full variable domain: KAGVTQTPRYLIKTRGQQVTLSCSPISGHRSVSWYQQTPGQGLQFLFEYFSETQRNKGNFPGRFSGRQFSNSRSEMNVSTLELGDSALYLCASSLAPTTGLNEQFFGPGTRLTVL.

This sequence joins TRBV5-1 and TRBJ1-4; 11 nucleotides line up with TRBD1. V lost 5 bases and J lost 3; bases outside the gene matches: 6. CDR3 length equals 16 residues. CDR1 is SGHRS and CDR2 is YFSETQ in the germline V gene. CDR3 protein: CASRWTGGLANEKLFF. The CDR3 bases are TGCGCCAGCAGGTGGACAGGGGGCTTGGCTAATGAAAAACTGTTTTTT.

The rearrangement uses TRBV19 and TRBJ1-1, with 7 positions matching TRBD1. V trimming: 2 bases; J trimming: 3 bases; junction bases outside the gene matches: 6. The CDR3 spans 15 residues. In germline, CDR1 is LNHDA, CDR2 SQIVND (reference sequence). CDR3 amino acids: CASSIRGQGYTEAFF. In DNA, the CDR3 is TGTGCCAGTAGTATAAGGGGGCAGGGGTACACTGAAGCTTTCTTT.

The CDR3 is CASPRIYPNTGELFF. CDR3 nucleotide sequence: TGTGCCAGCCCCCGGATTTATCCGAACACCGGGGAGCTGTTTTTT. The rearrangement joins TRBV7-8 to TRBJ2-2; D not resolved. V was clipped by 8 bases and J by 0 bases, with 13 bases between them. The CDR3 spans 15 residues. Germline values: CDR1 SGHVS, CDR2 FQNEAQ.

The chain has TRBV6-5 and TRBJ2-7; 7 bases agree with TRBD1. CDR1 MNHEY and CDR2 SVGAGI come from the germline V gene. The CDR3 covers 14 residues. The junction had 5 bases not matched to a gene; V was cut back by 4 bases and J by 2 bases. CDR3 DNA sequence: TGTGCCAGCAGTTCGACAGGGTTCCCCTACGAGCAGTACTTC. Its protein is CASSSTGFPYEQYF.

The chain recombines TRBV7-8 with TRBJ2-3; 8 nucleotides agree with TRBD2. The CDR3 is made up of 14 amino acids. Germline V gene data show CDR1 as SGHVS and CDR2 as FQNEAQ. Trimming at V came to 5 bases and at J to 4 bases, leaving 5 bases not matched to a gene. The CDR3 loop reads CASSPGTRADTQYF. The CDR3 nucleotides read TGTGCCAGCAGCCCCGGGACTAGAGCAGATACGCAGTATTTT.

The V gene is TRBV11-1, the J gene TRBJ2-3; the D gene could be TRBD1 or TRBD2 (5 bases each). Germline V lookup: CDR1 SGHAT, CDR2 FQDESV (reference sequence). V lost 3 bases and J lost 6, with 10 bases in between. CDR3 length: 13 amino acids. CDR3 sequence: CASSLVWGDTQYF. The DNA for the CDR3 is TGTGCCAGCAGCTTGGTATGGGGGGATACGCAGTATTTT.

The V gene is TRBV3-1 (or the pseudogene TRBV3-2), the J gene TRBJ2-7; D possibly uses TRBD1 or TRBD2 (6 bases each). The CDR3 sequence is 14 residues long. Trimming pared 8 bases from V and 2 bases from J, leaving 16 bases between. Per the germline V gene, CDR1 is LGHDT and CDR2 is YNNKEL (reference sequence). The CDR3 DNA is TGTGCCAGCGTTGGGGGGCGCGGGGCCTACGAGCAGTACTTC. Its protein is CASVGGRGAYEQYF.

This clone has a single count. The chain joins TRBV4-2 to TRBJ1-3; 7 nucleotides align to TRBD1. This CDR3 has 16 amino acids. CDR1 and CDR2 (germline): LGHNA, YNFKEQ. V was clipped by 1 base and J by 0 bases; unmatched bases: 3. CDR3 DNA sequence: TGTGCCAGCAGCCAAGTGGACAGGTTCTCTGGAAACACCATATATTTT. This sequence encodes CASSQVDRFSGNTIYF.

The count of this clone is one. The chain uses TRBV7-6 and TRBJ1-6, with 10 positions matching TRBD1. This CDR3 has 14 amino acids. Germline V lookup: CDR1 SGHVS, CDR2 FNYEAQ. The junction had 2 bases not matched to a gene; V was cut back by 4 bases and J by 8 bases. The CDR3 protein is CASSSGQGDSPLHF. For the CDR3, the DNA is TGTGCCAGCAGCTCCGGACAGGGGGATTCACCCCTCCACTTT. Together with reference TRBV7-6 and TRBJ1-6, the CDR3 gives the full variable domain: GAGVSQSPRYKVTKRGQDVALRCDPISGHVSLYWYRQALGQGPEFLTYFNYEAQQDKSGLPNDRFSAERPEGSISTLTIQRTEQRDSAMYRCASSSGQGDSPLHFGNGTRLTVT.

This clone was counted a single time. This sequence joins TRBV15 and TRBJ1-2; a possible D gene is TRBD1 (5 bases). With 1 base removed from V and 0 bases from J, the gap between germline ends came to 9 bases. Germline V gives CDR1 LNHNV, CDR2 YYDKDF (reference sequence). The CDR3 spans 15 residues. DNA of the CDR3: TGTGCCACCAGCAGAGTTAGGACAACTAACTATGGCTACACCTTC. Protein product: CATSRVRTTNYGYTF.

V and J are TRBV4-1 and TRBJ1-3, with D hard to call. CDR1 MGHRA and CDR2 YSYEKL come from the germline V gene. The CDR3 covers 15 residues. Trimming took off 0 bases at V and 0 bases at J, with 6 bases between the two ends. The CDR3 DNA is TGCGCCAGCAGCCAAGATTGGGGCTCTGGAAACACCATATATTTT. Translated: CASSQDWGSGNTIYF.

CDR3 nucleotides: TGTGCCAGCAGCGTAGGTTCGGCGTCCTACAATGAGCAGTTCTTC. As protein: CASSVGSASYNEQFF. This chain joins TRBV9 and TRBJ2-1; unclear D gene. Germline-derived CDR1 and CDR2 are SGDLS and YYNGEE. The CDR3 has 15 amino acids. The V and J ends lost 0 bases and 1 base respectively, with 8 bases between them.

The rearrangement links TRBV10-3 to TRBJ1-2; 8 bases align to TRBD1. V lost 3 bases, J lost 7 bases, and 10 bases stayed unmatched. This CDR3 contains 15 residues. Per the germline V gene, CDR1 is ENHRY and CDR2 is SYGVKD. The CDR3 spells CAISEETTGGSGYTF. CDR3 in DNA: TGTGCCATCAGTGAAGAAACTACAGGGGGATCTGGCTACACCTTC.

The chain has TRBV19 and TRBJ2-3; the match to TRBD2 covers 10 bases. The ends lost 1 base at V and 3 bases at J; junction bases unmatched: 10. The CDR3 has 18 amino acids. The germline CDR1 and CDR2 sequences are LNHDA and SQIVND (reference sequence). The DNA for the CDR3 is TGTGCCAGTAGTATAGGCAGGGCTAGCGGGAGACTAACAGATACGCAGTATTTT. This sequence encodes CASSIGRASGRLTDTQYF.

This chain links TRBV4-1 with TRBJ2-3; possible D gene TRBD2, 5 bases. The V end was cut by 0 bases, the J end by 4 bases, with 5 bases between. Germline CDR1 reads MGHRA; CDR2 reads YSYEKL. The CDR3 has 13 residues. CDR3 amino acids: CASSQERADTQYF. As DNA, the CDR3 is TGCGCCAGCAGCCAAGAGAGGGCAGATACGCAGTATTTT.

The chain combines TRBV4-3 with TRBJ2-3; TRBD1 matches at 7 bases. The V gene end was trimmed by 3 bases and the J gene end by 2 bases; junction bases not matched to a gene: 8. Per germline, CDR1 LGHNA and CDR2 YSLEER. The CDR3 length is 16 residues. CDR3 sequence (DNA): TGCGCCAGCAGCCAGGGGGACAGAGGGCTCACAGATACGCAGTATTTT. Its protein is CASSQGDRGLTDTQYF.

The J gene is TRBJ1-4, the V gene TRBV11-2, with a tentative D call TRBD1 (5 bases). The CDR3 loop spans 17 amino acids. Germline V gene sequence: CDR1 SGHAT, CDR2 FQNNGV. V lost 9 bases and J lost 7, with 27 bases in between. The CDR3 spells CARTPRGGSDTVEKLFF. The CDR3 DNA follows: TGTGCCAGAACTCCCCGGGGGGGGTCGGACACTGTTGAAAAACTGTTTTTT. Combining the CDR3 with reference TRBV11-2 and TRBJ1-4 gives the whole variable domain EAGVAQSPRYKIIEKRQSVAFWCNPISGHATLYWYQQILGQGPKLLIQFQNNGVVDDSQLPKDRFSAERLKGVDSTLKIQPAKLEDSAVYLCARTPRGGSDTVEKLFFGSGTQLSVL.

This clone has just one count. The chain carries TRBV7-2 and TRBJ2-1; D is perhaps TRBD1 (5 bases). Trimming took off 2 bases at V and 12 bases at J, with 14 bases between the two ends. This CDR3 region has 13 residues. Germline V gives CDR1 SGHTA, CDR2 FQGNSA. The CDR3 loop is CASSLSPLGAQFF. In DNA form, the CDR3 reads TGTGCCAGCAGCTTAAGCCCCCTAGGGGCGCAGTTCTTC.

The CDR3 DNA reads as TGTGCCAGCAGGCAGGGACAGACCTCTGGGGCCAACGTCCTGACTTTC. Protein sequence: CASRQGQTSGANVLTF. The chain links TRBV28 to TRBJ2-6; 7 bases match TRBD1. V gave up 6 bases and J gave up 0 bases; unmatched junction bases: 5. This CDR3 is 16 amino acids long. The V gene's germline CDR1 is MDHEN and CDR2 SYDVKM.

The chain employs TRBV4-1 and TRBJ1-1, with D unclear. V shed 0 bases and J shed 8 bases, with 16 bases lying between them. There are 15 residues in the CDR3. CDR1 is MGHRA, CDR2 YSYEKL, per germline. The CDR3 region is CASSQDQLALQEAFF. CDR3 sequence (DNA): TGCGCCAGCAGCCAAGATCAGCTAGCTCTTCAAGAAGCTTTCTTT.

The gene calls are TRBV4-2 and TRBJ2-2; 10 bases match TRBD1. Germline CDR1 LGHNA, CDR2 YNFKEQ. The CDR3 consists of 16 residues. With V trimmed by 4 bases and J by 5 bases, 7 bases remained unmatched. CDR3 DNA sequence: TGTGCCAGCAGCCCCCGGACAGGGGGTAGTACCGGGGAGCTGTTTTTT. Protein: CASSPRTGGSTGELFF.

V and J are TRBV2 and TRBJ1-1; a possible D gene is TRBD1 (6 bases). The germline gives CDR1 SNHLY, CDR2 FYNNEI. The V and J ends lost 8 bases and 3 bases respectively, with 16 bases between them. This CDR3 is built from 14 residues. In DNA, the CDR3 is TGTGCCAGCCTCTCACAGGGTGCGGACACTGAAGCTTTCTTT. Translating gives CASLSQGADTEAFF.